This T cell receptor beta chain came from a study of post-analysis software for immune sequencing data. Whole-study findings and limits: By F measure, strong co-clustering occurred among samples prepared in the same batch. Significantly lower normalized Chao1 diversity was found in patients with multiple sclerosis relative to controls.

Libraries were made from TCR beta cDNA, and they carried unique molecular identifiers. Each sample of about 0.95 to 11 million input T cells yielded about 500,000 cDNA molecules, so each molecule approximated one T cell. MiXCR, run by TCRdb on the PCR reads, gives a single entry per CDR3 protein. The sample lists about 810,000 distinct CDR3 sequences, approximately 53% seen once, with approximately 4.3% in the top ten. As for this clonotype: Its antigen is not identified.

Sequences were obtained from blood. The TCR originated in a girl aged 5 to 17 with multiple sclerosis.

CDR3 DNA sequence: TGCGCCAGCAGCTTGGCCCCAGGGGCCAGGGGTGAAAAACTGTTTTTT. This gives the protein CASSLAPGARGEKLFF. The rearrangement joins TRBV5-1 to TRBJ1-4; D is perhaps TRBD1 (6 bases). The CDR3 is 16 amino acids. Germline V gene data show CDR1 as SGHRS and CDR2 as YFSETQ. Trimming took off 0 bases at V and 7 bases at J, with 16 bases between the two ends. The full variable domain, with the rest looked up from reference TRBV5-1 and TRBJ1-4, is KAGVTQTPRYLIKTRGQQVTLSCSPISGHRSVSWYQQTPGQGLQFLFEYFSETQRNKGNFPGRFSGRQFSNSRSEMNVSTLELGDSALYLCASSLAPGARGEKLFFGSGTQLSVL.